A single sample gave rise to the 19 T cell receptor beta chains below, sequenced in a study of shared T cell receptors in the human thymus. Clones were sequenced by immunoSEQ multiplex PCR, and TCRdb holds only the in-frame ones, with some missing. The table has hundreds of thousands of clones, roughly 90% seen once. The same data also contributed to another study, on human thymus T cells.

Sequenced input: thymocytes. These TCRs come from a boy in the first two years of life with a congenital heart defect.

V and J are TRBV27 and TRBJ1-2, with D possibly matching TRBD1 (6 bases). V was pared by 2 bases and J by 6 bases, with 19 bases between. The germline CDR1 and CDR2 sequences are MNHEY and SMNVEV (reference sequence). The CDR3 covers 16 residues. CDR3 sequence reads: CASSLDPPQGQDGYTF. CDR3 nucleotide sequence: TGTGCCAGCAGTTTAGATCCGCCGCAGGGACAAGATGGCTACACCTTC.

The chain joins TRBV2 to TRBJ1-4; no clear D gene. This CDR3 contains 16 residues. The ends were cut back, 2 bases at V and 3 bases at J, with 13 bases in the middle. Looked up from germline, CDR1 is SNHLY and CDR2 is FYNNEI. This CDR3 is CASSELTPLSNEKLFF. CDR3 nucleotide sequence: TGTGCCAGCAGTGAACTTACACCCCTTTCTAATGAAAAACTGTTTTTT.

The rearrangement links TRBV27 to TRBJ2-5; the match to TRBD2 covers 14 bases. This CDR3 has 16 amino acids. The V gene's germline CDR1 is MNHEY and CDR2 SMNVEV (reference sequence). V lost 6 bases and J lost 4; bases outside the gene matches: 7. The chain's CDR3 is CASSPGTSGRGETQYF. The CDR3 DNA sequence: TGTGCCAGCAGCCCTGGGACTAGCGGGAGAGGAGAGACCCAGTACTTC.

The chain couples TRBV5-1 to TRBJ2-3; 8 positions match TRBD2. This CDR3 spans 14 amino acids. Trimming took 3 bases from V and 5 from J; bases not matched to a gene: 5. Germline V gives CDR1 SGHRS, CDR2 YFSETQ. The CDR3, as DNA: TGCGCCAGCAGCTCAGGACTAGCTGTAGATACGCAGTATTTT. Translating gives CASSSGLAVDTQYF. Variable domain in full (rest from reference TRBV5-1 and TRBJ2-3): KAGVTQTPRYLIKTRGQQVTLSCSPISGHRSVSWYQQTPGQGLQFLFEYFSETQRNKGNFPGRFSGRQFSNSRSEMNVSTLELGDSALYLCASSSGLAVDTQYFGPGTRLTVL.

J is TRBJ2-3 and V is TRBV4-3; 9 nucleotides agree with TRBD2. The CDR3 has 16 amino acids. The V gene's germline CDR1 is LGHNA and CDR2 YSLEER. Trimming removed 2 bases from V and 1 base from J; junction bases left unmatched: 4. The chain's CDR3 is CASSQLLAGGTDTQYF. In DNA form, the CDR3 reads TGCGCCAGCAGCCAACTCTTAGCGGGAGGCACAGATACGCAGTATTTT.

This clone occurred once. This chain uses TRBV28 with TRBJ2-7; possibly TRBD2 for D (6 bases). The ends were cut back, 4 bases at V and 1 base at J, with 11 bases in the middle. Germline V gene lookup returns CDR1 MDHEN and CDR2 SYDVKM. The CDR3 sequence is 14 residues long. CDR3 residues: CASSSRSGSYEQYF. CDR3 coding DNA: TGTGCCAGCAGTTCACGTAGCGGTTCCTACGAGCAGTACTTC. The full variable domain, completed using reference TRBV28 and TRBJ2-7, is DVKVTQSSRYLVKRTGEKVFLECVQDMDHENMFWYRQDPGLGLRLIYFSYDVKMKEKGDIPEGYSVSREKKERFSLILESASTNQTSMYLCASSSRSGSYEQYFGPGTRLTVT.

Comments on this clone: One end of the junction is discordant with germline, which a read error may explain. Other DNA variants within this sample encode the same CDR3. V and J are TRBV2 and TRBJ2-7, with a possible D match to TRBD2 (6 bases). CDR3 length: 14 residues. Germline CDR1 and CDR2: SNHLY and FYNNEI. CDR3 sequence (DNA): TGTGCCAGCAGTGAGGCGGGACGGATCTACGAGCAATACTTC. It yields the protein CASSEAGRIYEQYF.

V and J are TRBV5-1 and TRBJ2-7; TRBD2 agrees at 8 bases. The V and J ends lost 2 bases and 2 bases, in that order; junction bases with no gene match: 3. This CDR3 region has 14 residues. From germline, CDR1 is SGHRS and CDR2 YFSETQ. The CDR3 DNA sequence: TGCGCCAGCAGCTTAAGACTAGCGACCTACGAGCAGTACTTC. Protein: CASSLRLATYEQYF.

The rearrangement uses TRBV4-3 and TRBJ2-1; a possible D gene is TRBD2 (5 bases). CDR1 is LGHNA and CDR2 is YSLEER in the germline V gene. V was pared by 3 bases and J by 6 bases, with 15 bases between. This CDR3 comprises 15 residues. CDR3 protein: CASSHKWLAANEQFF. The DNA of the CDR3 is TGCGCCAGCAGCCATAAATGGCTAGCTGCCAATGAGCAGTTCTTC.

The chain carries TRBV27 and TRBJ2-2, with a possible D match to TRBD2 (7 bases). Germline V gene lookup returns CDR1 MNHEY and CDR2 SMNVEV (reference sequence). The CDR3 consists of 19 residues. V was clipped by 5 bases and J by 0 bases, with 22 bases between them. CDR3 protein: CASSIGGLRGGTNTGELFF. The CDR3 region has the DNA TGTGCCAGCAGTATCGGGGGGCTTCGGGGAGGGACGAACACCGGGGAGCTGTTTTTT.

This chain uses TRBV4-2 with TRBJ1-5; D is unresolved. Germline-derived CDR1 and CDR2 are LGHNA and YNFKEQ. There are 17 residues in the CDR3. Deletions cut 0 bases from V and 1 base from J, with 13 bases between. The CDR3 protein is CASSQEWRVNSNQPQHF. CDR3 bases: TGTGCCAGCAGCCAAGAATGGAGGGTAAACAGCAATCAGCCCCAGCATTTT.

This chain uses TRBV4-1 with TRBJ1-1, with D possibly matching TRBD1 (6 bases). Trimming removed 1 base from V and 1 base from J, with 22 bases in between. The germline CDR1 and CDR2 sequences are MGHRA and YSYEKL. This CDR3 has 19 amino acids. Written as DNA, the CDR3 is TGCGCCAGCAGCCAAGTCTCGACAGGCTGGTGGGAACAGAACACTGAAGCTTTCTTT. It is translated as CASSQVSTGWWEQNTEAFF.

This chain joins TRBV30 and TRBJ2-3; 7 nucleotides match TRBD2. CDR3 length: 16 residues. The trim removed 0 bases at V and 1 base at J, leaving 7 bases unmatched. Germline values: CDR1 GTSNPN, CDR2 SVGIG (reference sequence). CDR3 loop: CAWSVVGLAGTDTQYF. CDR3 in DNA: TGTGCCTGGAGTGTGGTAGGGCTAGCGGGCACAGATACGCAGTATTTT.

There are a few counts of this clone. CDR3 protein: CASRTGTDNPNEQFF. Here the CDR3 DNA reads TGCGCCAGCAGGACCGGGACAGATAACCCCAATGAGCAGTTCTTC. The V gene is TRBV5-1, the J gene TRBJ2-1; 7 bases match TRBD1. The V and J ends lost 5 bases and 6 bases, in that order; junction bases with no gene match: 11. Germline CDR1 reads SGHRS; CDR2 reads YFSETQ. The length of the CDR3 is 15 residues. Full variable domain (rest looked up from reference TRBV5-1 and TRBJ2-1): KAGVTQTPRYLIKTRGQQVTLSCSPISGHRSVSWYQQTPGQGLQFLFEYFSETQRNKGNFPGRFSGRQFSNSRSEMNVSTLELGDSALYLCASRTGTDNPNEQFFGPGTRLTVL.

The J gene is TRBJ2-5, the V gene TRBV5-1; possible D gene TRBD2, 5 bases. V shed 3 bases and J shed 1 base, with 10 bases lying between them. This CDR3 is built from 14 residues. Germline lookup yields CDR1 SGHRS and CDR2 YFSETQ. The CDR3 bases are TGCGCCAGCAGCTCCGATACTAGCCAAGAGACCCAGTACTTC. It specifies CASSSDTSQETQYF.

The chain links TRBV2 to TRBJ2-5; 8 bases are a match to TRBD1. The DNA end is more similar to TRBJ2-7, so the J call may be wrong. Germline V CDR1 and CDR2: SNHLY, FYNNEI. There are 15 residues in the CDR3. For the CDR3, the DNA is TGTGCCAGCAGTAACCGGACAGGGAAGGTCTACGAGCAGTACTTC. It specifies CASSNRTGKVYEQYF.

The genes are TRBV15 and TRBJ1-5; a possible D gene is TRBD1 (5 bases). There are 17 residues in the CDR3. In germline, CDR1 is LNHNV, CDR2 YYDKDF (reference sequence). V gave up 1 base and J gave up 0 bases, with 13 bases separating them. The CDR3 nucleotides read TGTGCCACCAGCAGAGGGGGGAGGTTTGATAGCAATCAGCCCCAGCATTTT. This encodes CATSRGGRFDSNQPQHF.

The chain has TRBV9 and TRBJ2-2; 9 bases fit TRBD1. There are 16 residues in the CDR3. V dropped 3 bases and J dropped 7; count of bases not matched to a gene: 10. Germline CDR1 reads SGDLS; CDR2 reads YYNGEE. The CDR3 loop is CASSGSLRTGDGELFF. CDR3 sequence (DNA): TGTGCCAGCAGCGGGAGCCTTAGGACAGGGGACGGGGAGCTGTTTTTT. The whole variable domain, filled in from reference TRBV9 and TRBJ2-2, reads DSGVTQTPKHLITATGQRVTLRCSPRSGDLSVYWYQQSLDQGLQFLIQYYNGEERAKGNILERFSAQQFPDLHSELNLSSLELGDSALYFCASSGSLRTGDGELFFGEGSRLTVL.

This clone was seen a single time. The V gene is TRBV9, the J gene TRBJ2-5, with TRBD1 as a possible D gene (6 bases). This CDR3 spans 14 amino acids. V dropped 0 bases and J dropped 9 bases, with 15 bases sitting between them. Germline V lookup: CDR1 SGDLS, CDR2 YYNGEE. CDR3 bases: TGTGCCAGCAGCGTAGCTGGGTGGGGGCCTCCCCAGTACTTC. This translates into CASSVAGWGPPQYF. The entire variable domain, with the rest obtained from reference TRBV9 and TRBJ2-5, is as follows: DSGVTQTPKHLITATGQRVTLRCSPRSGDLSVYWYQQSLDQGLQFLIQYYNGEERAKGNILERFSAQQFPDLHSELNLSSLELGDSALYFCASSVAGWGPPQYFGPGTRLLVL.